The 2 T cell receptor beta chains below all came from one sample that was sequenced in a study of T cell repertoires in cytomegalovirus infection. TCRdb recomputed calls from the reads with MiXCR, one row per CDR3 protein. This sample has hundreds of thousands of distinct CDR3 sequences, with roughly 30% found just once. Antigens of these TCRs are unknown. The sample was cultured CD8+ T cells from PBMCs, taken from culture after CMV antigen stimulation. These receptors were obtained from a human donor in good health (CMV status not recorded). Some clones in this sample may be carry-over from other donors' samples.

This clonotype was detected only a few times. The CDR3 region has the DNA TGCAGTGCTCGAGGTAGCCCCACTGAAGCTTTCTTT. Translated: CSARGSPTEAFF. The genes are TRBV20-1 and TRBJ1-1; no clear D gene. Trimming pared 5 bases from V and 4 bases from J, leaving 11 bases between. CDR1 and CDR2 (germline): DFQATT, SNEGSKA (reference sequence). The CDR3 runs 12 residues.

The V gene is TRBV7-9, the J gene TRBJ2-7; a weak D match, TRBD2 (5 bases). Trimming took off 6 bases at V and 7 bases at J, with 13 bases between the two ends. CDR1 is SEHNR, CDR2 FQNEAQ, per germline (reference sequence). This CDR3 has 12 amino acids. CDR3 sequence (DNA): TGTGCCAGCAGTCAACGTCCGGGGGAGCAGTACGTC. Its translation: CASSQRPGEQYV.